Included here is one T cell receptor (beta chain) sequence, with context. What it recognizes is unknown. For TCR beta, cDNA was produced by 5'RACE template switching with UMIs. Each CDR3 protein gets one entry in TCRdb, which reprocessed the 5' RACE reads and gives no DNA. This sample's clone table lists roughly 380,000 distinct CDR3 sequences. The sample originates from a study of T cells expressing NK-cell markers. Study-level information: The study sequenced eight donors, seven HCMV-seropositive and one seronegative.

Study conclusions and caveats: Dominant NKG2C+ clonotypes in five or six donors made up 1.0-7.0% of CD8+ T cells.

The specimen was blood T cells: a sorted CD56 or NKG2C T cell subset, CD4+ or CD8+ T cells, or bulk PBMC T cells (not recorded which). This TCR derives from a man aged 18-70 years in good health.

CDR3 region: CAISQASGEDGQQYF. The chain recombines TRBV10-3 with TRBJ2-7; TCRdb picks TRBD2, but there is no DNA to check that call. Germline CDR1 reads ENHRY; CDR2 reads SYGVKD. The length of the CDR3 is 15 residues.